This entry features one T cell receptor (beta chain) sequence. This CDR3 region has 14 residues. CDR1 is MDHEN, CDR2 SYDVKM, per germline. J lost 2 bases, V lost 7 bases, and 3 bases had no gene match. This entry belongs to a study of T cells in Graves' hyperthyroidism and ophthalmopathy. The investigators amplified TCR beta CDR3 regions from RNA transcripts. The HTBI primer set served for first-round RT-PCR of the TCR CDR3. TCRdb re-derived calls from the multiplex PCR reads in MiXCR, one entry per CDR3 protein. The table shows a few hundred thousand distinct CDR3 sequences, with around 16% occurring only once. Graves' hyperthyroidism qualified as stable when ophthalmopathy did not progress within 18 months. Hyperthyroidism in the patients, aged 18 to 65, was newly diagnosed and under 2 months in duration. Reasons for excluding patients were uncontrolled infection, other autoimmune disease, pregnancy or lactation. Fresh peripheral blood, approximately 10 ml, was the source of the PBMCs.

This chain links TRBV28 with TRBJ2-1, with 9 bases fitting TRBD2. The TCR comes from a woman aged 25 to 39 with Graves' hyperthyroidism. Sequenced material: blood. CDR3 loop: CASIIAGAYNEQFF. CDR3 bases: TGTGCCAGCATAATAGCGGGAGCCTACAATGAGCAGTTCTTC.